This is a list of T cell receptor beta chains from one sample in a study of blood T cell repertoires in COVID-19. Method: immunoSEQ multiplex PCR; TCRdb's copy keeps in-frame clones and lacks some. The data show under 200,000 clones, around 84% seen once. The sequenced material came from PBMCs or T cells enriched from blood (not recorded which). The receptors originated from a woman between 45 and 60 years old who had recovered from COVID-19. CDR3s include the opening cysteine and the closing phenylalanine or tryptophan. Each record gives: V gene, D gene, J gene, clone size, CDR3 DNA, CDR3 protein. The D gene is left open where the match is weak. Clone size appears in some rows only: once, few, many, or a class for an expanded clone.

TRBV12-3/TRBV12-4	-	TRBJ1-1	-	TGTGCCAGCAGGCCCGGGGAATACACTGAAGCTTTCTTT	CASRPGEYTEAFF
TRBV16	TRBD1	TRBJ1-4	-	TGTGCCAGCAGCCAATCTGCCGCAGGGGGTGAAAAACTGTTTTTT	CASSQSAAGGEKLFF
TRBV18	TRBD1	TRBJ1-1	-	TGTGCCAGCTCACCACCGAGGACAGGCACTGAAGCTTTCTTT	CASSPPRTGTEAFF
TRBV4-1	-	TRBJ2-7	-	TGCGCCAGCAGCCAAGATCCCGGCGGGCCTCCCTACGAGCAGTACTTC	CASSQDPGGPPYEQYF
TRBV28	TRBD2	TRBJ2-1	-	TGTGCCAGCAGTTTACGGATACTAGCGGGAGTGTCCTCCAAACCGGGCAATGAGCAGTTCTTC	CASSLRILAGVSSKPGNEQFF
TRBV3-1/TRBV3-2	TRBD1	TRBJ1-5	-	TGTGCCAGCAGTGTCGGGGACAGGGGTGGAATGAGCAATCAGCCCCAGCATTTT	CASSVGDRGGMSNQPQHF
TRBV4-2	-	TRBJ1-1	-	TGTGCCAGCAGCCTCAAGGCGAGACAGGAGGCGAACACTGAAGCTTTCTTT	CASSLKARQEANTEAFF
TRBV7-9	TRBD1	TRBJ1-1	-	TGTGCCAGCAGCCGGCGACAGGGCTGGGAAAACACTGAAGCTTTCTTT	CASSRRQGWENTEAFF
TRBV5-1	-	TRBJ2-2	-	TGCGCCAGCAGCTCGCAGGGGCCGCAACCGACCGGGGAGCTGTTTTTT	CASSSQGPQPTGELFF
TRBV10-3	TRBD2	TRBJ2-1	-	TGTGCCACTCTCTTAGCGGGAGGGCTTATAAATGAGCAGTTCTTC	CATLLAGGLINEQFF
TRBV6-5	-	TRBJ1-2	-	TGTGCCAGCAGTTACGGGCCCTATGGCTACACCTTC	CASSYGPYGYTF
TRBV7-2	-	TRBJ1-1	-	TGTGCCAGCAGCTTAGGGCAGTTATTCACTGAAGCTTTCTTT	CASSLGQLFTEAFF
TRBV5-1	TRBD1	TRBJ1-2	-	TGCGCCAGCAGCCTCGGACAGGGGGACTATGGCTACACCTTC	CASSLGQGDYGYTF
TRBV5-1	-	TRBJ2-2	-	TGCGCCAGCAGCTTGGATGGGCAGGGGAACACCGGGGAGCTGTTTTTT	CASSLDGQGNTGELFF
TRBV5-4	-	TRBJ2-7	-	TGTGCCAGCAGCTTGCGTGGCGGCACCTACGAGCAGTACTTC	CASSLRGGTYEQYF
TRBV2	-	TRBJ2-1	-	TGTGCCAGCAGCCAGACGGGCTCCTACAATGAGCAGTTCTTC	CASSQTGSYNEQFF
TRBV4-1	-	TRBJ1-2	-	TGCGCCAGCAGCCAAGAATGGACACCTAACTATGGCTACACCTTC	CASSQEWTPNYGYTF
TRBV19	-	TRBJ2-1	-	TGTGCCAGTAGTATGGGAGTGTCGGAGAATGAGCAGTTCTTC	CASSMGVSENEQFF
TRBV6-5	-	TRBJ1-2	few	TGTGCCAGCAGGCAATACAGGTCGGGTCACTATGGCTACACCTTC	CASRQYRSGHYGYTF
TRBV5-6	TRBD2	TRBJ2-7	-	TGTGCCAGCAGCCTCCTGGGAGCGGGAGTCCCCTACGAGCAGTACTTC	CASSLLGAGVPYEQYF
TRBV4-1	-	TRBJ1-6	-	TGCGCCAGCAGCCAAGGGAGCGCCTATAATTCACCCCTCCACTTT	CASSQGSAYNSPLHF
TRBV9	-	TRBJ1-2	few	TGTGCCAGCAGCGTAGGACTTGACGGTTCCTATGGCTACACCTTC	CASSVGLDGSYGYTF
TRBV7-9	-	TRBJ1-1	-	TGTGCCAGCAGCTTAGGCAGGGATGTCACTGAAGCTTTCTTT	CASSLGRDVTEAFF
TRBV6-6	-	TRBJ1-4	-	TGTGCCAGCAGTAGCAGACAGAGTAAAGGGGAAAAACTGTTTTTT	CASSSRQSKGEKLFF
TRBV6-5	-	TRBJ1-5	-	TGTGCCAGCAGTTCCCAGGGAGGGCAGCCCCAGCATTTT	CASSSQGGQPQHF
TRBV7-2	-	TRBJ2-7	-	TGTGCCAGCAGCCGGGACTACGAGCAGTACTTC	CASSRDYEQYF
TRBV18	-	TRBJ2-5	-	TGTGCCAGCTCACCCCCGGGGGTAATAGAGACCCAGTACTTC	CASSPPGVIETQYF
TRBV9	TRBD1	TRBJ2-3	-	TGTGCGCTCCGAGGACAGGGTCGTGGCACAGATACGCAGTATTTT	CALRGQGRGTDTQYF
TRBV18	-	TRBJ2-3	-	TGTGCCAGCTCACCCTACACAGATACGCAGTATTTT	CASSPYTDTQYF
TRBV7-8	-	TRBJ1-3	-	TGTGCCAGCAGCCGATACGGGGGGACGAGCTCTGGAAACACCATATATTTT	CASSRYGGTSSGNTIYF
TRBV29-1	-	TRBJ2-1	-	TGCAGCGTGTCCGGGGGGCGTTACAATGAGCAGTTCTTC	CSVSGGRYNEQFF
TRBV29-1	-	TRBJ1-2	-	TGCAGCGTTGAACCGAGGGAGGGGAATGGCTACACCTTC	CSVEPREGNGYTF
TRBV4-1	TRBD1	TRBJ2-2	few	TGCGCCAGCAGCCATTATGGACAGGGGGCTCTTTGGACCGGGGAGCTGTTTTTT	CASSHYGQGALWTGELFF
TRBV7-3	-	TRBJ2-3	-	TGTGCCAGCAGCCCCTACGCGGCCACAGATACGCAGTATTTT	CASSPYAATDTQYF
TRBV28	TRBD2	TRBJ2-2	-	TGTGCCAGCCCGAGGACTAGCGGGATGTCCGGGGAGCTGTTTTTT	CASPRTSGMSGELFF
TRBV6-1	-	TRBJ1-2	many	TGTGCCAGCAGTGAAGGAGGGTCCCATGGCTACACCTTC	CASSEGGSHGYTF
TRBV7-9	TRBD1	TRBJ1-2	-	TGTGCCAGCAGCTTATGGGGACAGCCAGGGAACTATGGCTACACCTTC	CASSLWGQPGNYGYTF
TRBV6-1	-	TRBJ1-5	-	TGTGCCAGCAGTGAATCGGGGTCTCAGCCCCAGCATTTT	CASSESGSQPQHF
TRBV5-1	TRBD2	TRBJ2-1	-	TGCGCCAGCAGCGCAATTACTAGCGGGAGAGTGAATGAGCAGTTCTTC	CASSAITSGRVNEQFF
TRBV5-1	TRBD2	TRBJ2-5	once	TGCGCCAGCAACGAGCGGGGCCGGGCGGAAGAGACCCAGTACTTC	CASNERGRAEETQYF
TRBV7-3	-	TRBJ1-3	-	TGTGCCAGCAGCTTAAGCAGGGATGAGGGAAACACCATATATTTT	CASSLSRDEGNTIYF
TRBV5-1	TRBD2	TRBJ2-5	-	TGCGCCAGCAGCTTAGGACTAGCGGGGGACAAAGAGACCCAGTACTTC	CASSLGLAGDKETQYF
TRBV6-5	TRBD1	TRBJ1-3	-	TGTGCCAGCAGTTACGAGGGGGCCACTGGAAACACCATATATTTT	CASSYEGATGNTIYF
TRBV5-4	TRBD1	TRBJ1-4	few	TGTGCCAGCAGTAGAGGACAGGGTCTGGATGAAAAACTGTTTTTT	CASSRGQGLDEKLFF
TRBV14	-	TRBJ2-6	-	TGTGCCAGCAATCCAACGGCGGGGGCAGGCGGGGCCAACGTCCTGACTTTC	CASNPTAGAGGANVLTF